The table lists the clone carrying this T cell receptor (beta chain) with a few counts. Its target is unknown. This specimen comes from a study of cytotoxic CD8 clonotypes in ibrutinib-treated CLL. Study in general: Researchers reported about a dozen relapsed/refractory and approximately 16 treatment-naive patients, 17 to 18 of them IGHV unmutated.

CDR1 SQVTM and CDR2 ANQGSEA come from the germline V gene. The CDR3 is 14 amino acids. Trimming cost V 6 bases and J 0 bases; bases outside gene matches: 4. Findings of the study overall: Whereas clonality rose at ibrutinib response, it declined toward baseline at progression. Public clonotypes occurred uncommonly; on treatment, they contracted or remained stable.

TCRdb's table, derived via immunoSEQ multiplex PCR, lists solely in-frame clones and lacks some. This table has roughly 200,000 clones, just over 70% appearing once. V gene TRBV29-1 combines with J gene TRBJ1-5, with 8 positions matching TRBD1. The sequence was obtained from a human donor with chronic lymphocytic leukemia. The sequences come from PBMCs, collected after 12 months of ibrutinib treatment. The CDR3 spells CSVGTGGSNQPQHF. In DNA form, the CDR3 reads TGCAGCGTAGGAACAGGGGGTAGCAATCAGCCCCAGCATTTT.